The T cell receptor beta chain described here comes from a study of blood T cells in healthy people across ages (dated by TCRdb to about 2015). Some background on the complete study: In model experiments, template switching captured roughly one uniquely barcoded TCR beta cDNA molecule for every two T cells. Using the same blood draw, the study looked at two additional independent replicas of 1 million unique cDNA reads for two donors, one aged 18 to 30 and the other aged 80 or older. Using deep sequencing normalized with unique cDNA molecular identifiers, the study measured how TCR beta repertoire diversity changes with age. Donors were grouped into four age groups: young (average 16 years), middle-aged (about 38), aged (approximately 67) and long-lived (approximately 82). What the study reported, not specific to this receptor: A strong correlation was found between observed TCR beta diversity and the percentage of naive T cells measured by flow cytometry. Total diversity estimates from one million sequenced T cells were considered lower bounds and underestimates. Since profiling was done on bulk unsorted PBMCs, naive and antigen-experienced compartments could not be conclusively compared. Compared with the aged group, more naive CD4+ T cells, fewer expanded clones and increased TCR diversity were shown by the long-lived group, suggesting age selection. Observed TCR beta diversity per million T cells fell roughly linearly with age, and a significant reduction was already apparent by age around 40. The CMV infection status of donors was not known, potentially confounding age-related changes in expanded clonotypes.

CDR1 is given as SEHNR and CDR2 as FQNEAQ, both from the germline V gene (reference sequence). V sheds 6 bases and J sheds 7 bases, leaving 18 bases between their ends. The CDR3 measures 15 amino acids from cysteine to phenylalanine. The read is trimmed to its CDR3 DNA, 45 bases read in frame from base 1. The library relied on 5' RACE. The sequencing machine was an Illumina HiSeq 2500. A second PCR of about 6 to 11 cycles was performed with a sample-barcoded 5' primer and a J-beta primer mix. Each TCR beta cDNA molecule received a unique molecular identifier from a template-switch 5' adaptor carrying 12 random nucleotides. Each sample yielded at least 2.5 million CDR3-containing paired-end reads. First-strand cDNA synthesis was performed from all RNA using the Mint cDNA synthesis kit, with priming by a TRBC-specific oligonucleotide. After uracil-DNA glycosylase treatment, a first 18-cycle PCR used universal primers M1SS and BC2_uni_R on all cDNA. In the paper's pipeline: Each sample was normalized by randomly selecting 1 million high-quality reads, each carrying a distinct molecular identifier. Instead of being binned into consensus sequences, reads with shared molecular identifiers were discarded. MiTCR, run with a Q25 quality threshold and the strictest error-elimination algorithm, handled CDR3 identification, clonotype clustering and error correction. A nonparametric unseen species model with Euler transformation was used to estimate a lower bound on total TCR beta diversity. TCRdb applied fastp at Q25 and MiXCR to the public reads, then kept only in-frame beta chains. For every CDR3 protein sequence, its rows merge into one entry that carries the most common genes and DNA. TCRdb's processing, not the authors', yielded these V and J calls. The sample table shows 800,000 to 1,300,000 distinct CDR3 sequences, and under 30% are seen once. Around 0.7% of the sample goes to the ten largest clones.

A word on this clonotype: Its cognate antigen has yet to be identified. No base quality information exists; no much larger clone differs at one position.

Donors were under 40 systemically healthy Caucasian individuals from Russia aged roughly 6 to 90 years. Each donor gave ten milliliters of peripheral blood, collected into EDTA-treated Vacutainer tubes. Ficoll-Paque density-gradient centrifugation was used to isolate PBMCs, with at least 6.5 million per sample. Total RNA was extracted from PBMCs with Trizol reagent, with at least 5 micrograms obtained per sample. For every donor, an aliquot of PBMCs went through flow cytometry to measure the percentages of naive CD45RAhigh/CD27high T cells. This sample also belongs to another study, concerning T cells of mothers and their children. As the second study states: The donors were nine systemically healthy Caucasian individuals, made up of three mothers and their six children. cDNA synthesis used all of the extracted RNA, with approximately 1.6 ug of RNA in each 15 ul reaction. Sample barcodes and 2-4 random nucleotides were added via the M1S primer in the second PCR. Each mother yielded over 10 million TCR beta CDR3 reads and each child 2.5 million to 3 million reads. In both related and unrelated pairs, thymic selection shapes the output of TCR recombination in a similar way, with inherited differences having only a minor effect. Normalized repertoire overlap in related mother-child pairs was always slightly higher than in unrelated mother-child pairs, but the difference was never significant. With a sensitivity of about 100 clones per million clonotypes, no persistent microchimeric T cell clones were detected. The study used deep NGS to compare TCR beta repertoires of mothers and children, seeking features distinguishing related mother-child pairs from unrelated individuals. The mean age was roughly 44 +/- 4 years for the mothers and about 12 +/- 4 years for the children. Libraries were sequenced on Illumina HiSeq 2000 with 100+100 nt paired-end reads after adapter ligation with NEBNext reagents. To prevent cross-contamination, the mother and child libraries were prepared a month apart and were sequenced in separate runs. Each donor had between roughly 450,000 and 2,100,000 distinct TCR beta clonotypes identified. Naive TCR beta clonotypes were estimated from low-frequency clonotypes matched to each donor's FACS-determined naive share, without sorting.

This TCR derives from a girl aged 2 to 9 in good health. The sequenced sample was blood. Recombination connected TRBV7-9 to TRBJ1-4; the D segment could be TRBD1, given 6 matching bases. The CDR3 region: CASSLSGGLSEKLFF. The DNA sequence reads TGTGCCAGCAGTCTCTCTGGGGGCTTGAGTGAAAAACTGTTTTTT.